This TCR beta chain derives from a study of blood T cell repertoires in COVID-19. As for the study in general: Sites across the United States, Italy and Spain contributed samples from acute and convalescent COVID-19.

The repertoire was sequenced with immunoSEQ multiplex PCR; TCRdb's copy has only in-frame clones and lacks some. The table has approximately 290,000 clones, more than 80% seen once; the top ten hold around 1.1%. Living in roughly 25 US areas, the participants were between roughly 18 and 89 years of age. The study counted Cohort 3 donors as recovered given two negative PCRs, clearance, or symptom resolution. The CDR3 contains 15 residues. The germline V and J ends were trimmed by 6 bases and 2 bases, with 14 bases remaining between them. CDR1 is MGHRA and CDR2 is YSYEKL in the germline V gene. The sequenced sample was PBMCs or T cells enriched from blood (not recorded which). The sequence was collected from a woman aged 25 to 39 who had recovered from COVID-19. This rearrangement joins TRBV4-1 to TRBJ2-1; a possible D gene is TRBD2 (5 bases). CDR3 sequence: CASSPGPGTYNEQFF. The CDR3 nucleotides read TGCGCCAGCAGTCCTGGGCCGGGGACCTACAATGAGCAGTTCTTC.